This is a list of T cell receptor beta chains from one sample in a study of T cell responses to AZD1222 COVID-19 vaccine. TCRdb keeps only in-frame clones here, not all; method: immunoSEQ multiplex PCR. Altogether roughly 150,000 clones are present, approximately 92% being singletons, with the ten largest covering approximately 6.8%. The input for sequencing was peripheral blood, taken 28 days after the second AZD1222 dose. The source of these receptors is an adult who received the AZD1222 COVID-19 vaccine. The CDR3 runs from the conserved cysteine through the conserved F or W. A D gene is named only where the DNA matches it firmly. Only some rows state a clone size, as once, few, many or a class for expanded clones.

size	D	V	J	DNA	CDR3
NA	NA	TRBV24-1	TRBJ1-5	TGTGCCACCAGTGATTCGACGACTGTCGATAGCAATCAGCCCCAGCATTTT	CATSDSTTVDSNQPQHF
NA	TRBD1	TRBV5-1	TRBJ1-1	TGCGCCAGCAGCTTGAGGACAGGGAACACTGAAGCTTTCTTT	CASSLRTGNTEAFF
NA	TRBD1	TRBV7-9	TRBJ1-1	TGTGCCAGCAGCGCGGGACAGGGGAACACTGAAGCTTTCTTT	CASSAGQGNTEAFF
once	NA	TRBV5-4	TRBJ1-6	TGTGCCAGCAGCTTGGAGTTGGGTAATTCACCCCTCCACTTT	CASSLELGNSPLHF
NA	NA	TRBV30	TRBJ1-3	TGTGCCTGGAGAGGCAGTCGCTCCTTAGAAATCTCTGGAAACACCATATATTTT	CAWRGSRSLEISGNTIYF
NA	NA	TRBV9	TRBJ2-3	TGTGCCAGCAGCCCCGCGGGCGGGGTGGGATCAGATACGCAGTATTTT	CASSPAGGVGSDTQYF
NA	TRBD1	TRBV6-5	TRBJ2-1	TGTGCCAGCAGAAGGACAGGGGACCGCAATGAGCAGTTCTTC	CASRRTGDRNEQFF
NA	TRBD2	TRBV6-5	TRBJ2-7	TGTGCCAGCAGTTACTCGATGGGGAGCGGGGACTACGAGCAGTACTTC	CASSYSMGSGDYEQYF
NA	NA	TRBV3-1/TRBV3-2	TRBJ1-5	TGTGCCAGCAGCCAAGTCTTAAATCAGCCCCAGCATTTT	CASSQVLNQPQHF
NA	NA	TRBV9	TRBJ2-3	TGTGCCAGCAGCGTAGAAGGGGGTCACACAGATACGCAGTATTTT	CASSVEGGHTDTQYF
NA	TRBD1	TRBV9	TRBJ1-2	TGTGCCAGCAGCGCTGGGACAGTCATTAACTATGGCTACACCTTC	CASSAGTVINYGYTF
NA	NA	TRBV5-1	TRBJ2-7	TGCGCCAGCAGCTTGGTCCGCGGGTACGAGCAGTACTTC	CASSLVRGYEQYF
NA	NA	TRBV7-6	TRBJ1-5	TGTGCCAGCAGCTCCGATGACAGTCAGCCCCAGCATTTT	CASSSDDSQPQHF
NA	TRBD1	TRBV7-6	TRBJ1-2	TGTGCCAGCAGCTTGGACAGGGAGGCCGGCTACACCTTC	CASSLDREAGYTF
once	NA	TRBV4-3	TRBJ1-5	TGCGCCAGCAGCCAAGATAATTCAGGGGTCAGCAATCAGCCCCAGCATTTT	CASSQDNSGVSNQPQHF
NA	NA	TRBV28	TRBJ2-7	TGTGCCAGCAGTCCTCCCCCCCGACTAGTAGTGTACGAGCAGTACTTC	CASSPPPRLVVYEQYF
NA	TRBD1	TRBV7-9	TRBJ1-2	TGTGCCAGCAGCCCGACAGGGCCCAACTATGGCTACACCTTC	CASSPTGPNYGYTF
once	NA	TRBV6-1	TRBJ1-2	TGTGCCAGCAGTGAAGGACTGGGGAGGAACTATGGCTACACCTTC	CASSEGLGRNYGYTF
NA	TRBD1	TRBV7-8	TRBJ2-5	TGTGCCAGCAGCCCCAAGACCGACAGGGAAGAGACCCAGTACTTC	CASSPKTDREETQYF
NA	NA	TRBV14	TRBJ2-3	TGTGCCAGCAGTCGGACAGATTTTAGCACAGATACGCAGTATTTT	CASSRTDFSTDTQYF
NA	TRBD1	TRBV3-1/TRBV3-2	TRBJ1-2	TGTGCCAGCAGCCAAGGTCACAGGGGGGCCTATGGCTACACCTTC	CASSQGHRGAYGYTF
NA	NA	TRBV9	TRBJ2-3	TGTGCCAGCAGCTTTACAGGGACACACACAGATACGCAGTATTTT	CASSFTGTHTDTQYF
NA	NA	TRBV19	TRBJ1-2	TGTGCCAGTAGTATTTCCCATGGCTACACCTTC	CASSISHGYTF
once	NA	TRBV6-1	TRBJ1-4	TGTGCCAGCAGTGAAGGGGTAGCTCGTAATGAAAAACTGTTTTTT	CASSEGVARNEKLFF
once	NA	TRBV11-3	TRBJ1-5	TGTGCCAGCAGCACCGGGGGAGAACAGCCCCAGCATTTT	CASSTGGEQPQHF